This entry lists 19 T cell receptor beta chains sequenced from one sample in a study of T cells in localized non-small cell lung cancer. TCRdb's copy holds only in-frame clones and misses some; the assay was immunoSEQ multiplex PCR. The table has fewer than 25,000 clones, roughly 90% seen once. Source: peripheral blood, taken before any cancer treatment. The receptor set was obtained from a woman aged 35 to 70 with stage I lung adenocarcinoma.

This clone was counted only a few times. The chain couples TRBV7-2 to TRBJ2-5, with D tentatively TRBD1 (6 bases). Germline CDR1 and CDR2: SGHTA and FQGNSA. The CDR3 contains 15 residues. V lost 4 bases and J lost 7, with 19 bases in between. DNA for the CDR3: TGTGCCAGCAGCTCAACCGGACAGTTCCCTTGGACCCAGTACTTC. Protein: CASSSTGQFPWTQYF.

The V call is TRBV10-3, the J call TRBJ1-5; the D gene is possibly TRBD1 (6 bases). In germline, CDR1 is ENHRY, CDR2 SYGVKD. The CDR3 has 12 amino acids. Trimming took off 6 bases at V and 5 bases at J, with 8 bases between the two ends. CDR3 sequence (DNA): TGTGCCATCAGGTCAGGGGATCAGCCCCAGCATTTT. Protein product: CAIRSGDQPQHF.

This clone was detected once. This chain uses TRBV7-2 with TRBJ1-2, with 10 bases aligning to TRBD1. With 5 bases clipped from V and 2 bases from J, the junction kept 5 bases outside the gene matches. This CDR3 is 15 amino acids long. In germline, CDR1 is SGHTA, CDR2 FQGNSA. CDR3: CASSPGQGINYGYTF. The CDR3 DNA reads TGTGCCAGCAGCCCGGGACAGGGGATAAACTATGGCTACACCTTC. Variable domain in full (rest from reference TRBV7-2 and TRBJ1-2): GAGVSQSPSNKVTEKGKDVELRCDPISGHTALYWYRQSLGQGLEFLIYFQGNSAPDKSGLPSDRFSAERTGGSVSTLTIQRTQQEDSAVYLCASSPGQGINYGYTFGSGTRLTVV.

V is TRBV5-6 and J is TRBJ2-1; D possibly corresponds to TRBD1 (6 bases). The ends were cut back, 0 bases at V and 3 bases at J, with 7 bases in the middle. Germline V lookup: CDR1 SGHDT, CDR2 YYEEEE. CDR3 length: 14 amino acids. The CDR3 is CASSLGQDYNEQFF. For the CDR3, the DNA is TGTGCCAGCAGCTTGGGACAGGACTACAATGAGCAGTTCTTC.

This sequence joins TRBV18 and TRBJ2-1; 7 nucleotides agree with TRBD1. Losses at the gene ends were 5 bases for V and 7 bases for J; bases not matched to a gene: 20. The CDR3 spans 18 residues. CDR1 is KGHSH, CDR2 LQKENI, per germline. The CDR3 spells CASSKIQGVIPKPNEQFF. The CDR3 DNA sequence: TGTGCCAGCTCAAAAATCCAGGGGGTCATTCCAAAACCTAATGAGCAGTTCTTC.

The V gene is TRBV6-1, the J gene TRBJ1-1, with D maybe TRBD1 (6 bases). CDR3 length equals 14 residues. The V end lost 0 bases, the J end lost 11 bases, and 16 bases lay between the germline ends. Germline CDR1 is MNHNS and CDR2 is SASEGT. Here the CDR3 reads CASSEALTGKRAFF. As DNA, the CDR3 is TGTGCCAGCAGTGAAGCGCTCACAGGGAAACGGGCTTTCTTT.

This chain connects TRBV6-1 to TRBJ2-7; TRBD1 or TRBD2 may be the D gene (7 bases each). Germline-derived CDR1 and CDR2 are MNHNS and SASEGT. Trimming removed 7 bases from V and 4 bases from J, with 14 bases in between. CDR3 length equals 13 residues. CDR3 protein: CASIPGGGYEQYF. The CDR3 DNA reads TGTGCCAGCATTCCAGGGGGAGGGTACGAGCAGTACTTC.

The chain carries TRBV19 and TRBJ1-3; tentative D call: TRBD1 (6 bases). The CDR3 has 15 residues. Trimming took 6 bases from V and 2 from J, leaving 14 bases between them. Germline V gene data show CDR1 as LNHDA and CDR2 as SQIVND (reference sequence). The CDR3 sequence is CASSSRGIAGNTIYF. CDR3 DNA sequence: TGTGCCAGTAGCTCCAGGGGAATCGCTGGAAACACCATATATTTT.

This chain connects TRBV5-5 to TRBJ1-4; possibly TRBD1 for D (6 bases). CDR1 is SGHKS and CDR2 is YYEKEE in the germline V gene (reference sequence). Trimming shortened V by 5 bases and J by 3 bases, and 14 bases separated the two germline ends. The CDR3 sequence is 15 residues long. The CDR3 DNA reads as TGTGCCAGCAGAGGAGGGGAGGGGGCTAATGAAAAACTGTTTTTT. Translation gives CASRGGEGANEKLFF.

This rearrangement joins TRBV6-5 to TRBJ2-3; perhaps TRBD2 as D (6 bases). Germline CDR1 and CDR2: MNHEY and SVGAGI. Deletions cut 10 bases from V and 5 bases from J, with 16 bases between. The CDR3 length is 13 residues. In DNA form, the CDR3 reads TGTGCCACCGGAGGGGTAATTAAAGATACGCAGTATTTT. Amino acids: CATGGVIKDTQYF.

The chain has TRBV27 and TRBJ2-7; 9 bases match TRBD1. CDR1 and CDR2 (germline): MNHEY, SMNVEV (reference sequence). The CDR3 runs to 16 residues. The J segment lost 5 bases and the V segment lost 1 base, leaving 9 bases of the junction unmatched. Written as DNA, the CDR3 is TGTGCCAGCAGTTTATTCGCCGGGACAGGGACTCACGAGCAGTACTTC. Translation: CASSLFAGTGTHEQYF.

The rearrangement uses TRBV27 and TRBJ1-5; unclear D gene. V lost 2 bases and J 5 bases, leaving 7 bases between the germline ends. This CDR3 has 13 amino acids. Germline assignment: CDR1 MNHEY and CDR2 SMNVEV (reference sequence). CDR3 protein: CASSLNSYQPQHF. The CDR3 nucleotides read TGTGCCAGCAGTTTAAACAGCTATCAGCCCCAGCATTTT.

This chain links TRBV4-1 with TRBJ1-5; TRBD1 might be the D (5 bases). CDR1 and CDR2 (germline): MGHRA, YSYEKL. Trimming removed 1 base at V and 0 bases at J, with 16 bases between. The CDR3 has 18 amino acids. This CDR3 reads CASSQGTQGINSNQPQHF. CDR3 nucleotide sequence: TGCGCCAGCAGCCAAGGGACCCAGGGAATAAATAGCAATCAGCCCCAGCATTTT.

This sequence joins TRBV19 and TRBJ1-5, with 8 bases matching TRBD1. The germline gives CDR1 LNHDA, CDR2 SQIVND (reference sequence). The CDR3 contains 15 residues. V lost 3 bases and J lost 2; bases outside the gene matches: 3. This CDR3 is CASSMTGVGNQPQHF. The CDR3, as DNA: TGTGCCAGTAGTATGACAGGGGTTGGCAATCAGCCCCAGCATTTT. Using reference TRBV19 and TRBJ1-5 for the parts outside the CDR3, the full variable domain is DGGITQSPKYLFRKEGQNVTLSCEQNLNHDAMYWYRQDPGQGLRLIYYSQIVNDFQKGDIAEGYSVSREKKESFPLTVTSAQKNPTAFYLCASSMTGVGNQPQHFGDGTRLSIL.

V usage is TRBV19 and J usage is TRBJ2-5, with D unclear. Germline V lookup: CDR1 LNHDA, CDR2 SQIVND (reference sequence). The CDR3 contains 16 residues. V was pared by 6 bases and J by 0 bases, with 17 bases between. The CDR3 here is CASSRRPSGDQETQYF. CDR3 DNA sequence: TGTGCCAGTAGCCGGCGACCGAGTGGGGACCAAGAGACCCAGTACTTC.

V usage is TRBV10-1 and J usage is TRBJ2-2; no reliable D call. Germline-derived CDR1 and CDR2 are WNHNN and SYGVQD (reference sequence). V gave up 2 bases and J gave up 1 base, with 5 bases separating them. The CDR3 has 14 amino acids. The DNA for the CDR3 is TGCGCCAGCAGTGAGAACCGGAACACCGGGGAGCTGTTTTTT. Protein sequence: CASSENRNTGELFF.

The CDR3 nucleotides are TGTGCCAGCAGCCAAGATCAGCAGACCCAGTACTTC. It codes for CASSQDQQTQYF. The chain uses TRBV4-2 and TRBJ2-5; D gene ambiguous. V lost 0 bases and J 6 bases, leaving 5 bases between the germline ends. The germline V gene encodes CDR1 LGHNA and CDR2 YNFKEQ. The CDR3 spans 12 residues.

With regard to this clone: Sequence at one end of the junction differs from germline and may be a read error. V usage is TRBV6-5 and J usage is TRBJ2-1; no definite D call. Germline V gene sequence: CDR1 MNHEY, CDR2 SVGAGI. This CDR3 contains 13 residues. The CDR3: CASSYSENNERFF. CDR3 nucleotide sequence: TGTGCCAGCAGTTACTCTGAGAACAATGAGCGGTTCTTC.

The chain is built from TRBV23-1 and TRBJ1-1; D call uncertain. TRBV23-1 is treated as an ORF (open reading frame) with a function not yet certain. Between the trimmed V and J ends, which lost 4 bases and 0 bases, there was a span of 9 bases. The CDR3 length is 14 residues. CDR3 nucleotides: TGCGCCAGCAGTCGTTCGGTAATGAACACTGAAGCTTTCTTT. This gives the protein CASSRSVMNTEAFF.